This T cell receptor beta chain was documented in a study of tumor-infiltrating lymphocytes in primary liver carcinoma. This clonotype was seen many times. The V gene lost 5 bases and the J gene lost 3 bases, with 16 bases spanning the gap. The CDR3 runs 15 residues. CDR1 is MNHEY and CDR2 is SVGAGI in the germline V gene. Unsorted whole blood supplied the blood RNA, and germline DNA was isolated too. Synthesis of TCR beta cDNA was carried out from 500 ng total RNA with a constant-region primer. Employing slightly modified ARM-PCR, three nested multiplex PCR rounds were run, and these gave rise to the TCR beta libraries. The two initial PCR rounds, ten to eleven cycles each, used TRBV1-TRBV30 forward and C-beta reverse primers. TCRdb re-analysed the multiplex PCR reads in MiXCR, keeping a single row per CDR3 protein. The table lists nearly 200,000 distinct CDR3 sequences, almost 65% of them singletons.

This TCR was recovered from a woman aged 55 to 70 with primary liver carcinoma and hepatitis B virus infection. The chain has TRBV6-5 and TRBJ1-2; no reliable D call. The sequenced sample consisted of peripheral blood. The CDR3 DNA reads TGTGCCAGCAGTGGAATGGTTGTAGGGCACTATGGCTACACCTTC. It codes for CASSGMVVGHYGYTF.